A single sample is the source of the 8 T cell receptor beta chains below, sequenced in a study of cytomegalovirus exposure and HLA in healthy donors. This table comes from immunoSEQ multiplex PCR, and its TCRdb copy is limited to in-frame clones, with some not included. The profile shows 200,000 or so clones, approximately 80% of them singletons. The sequenced material came from PBMCs. The receptors derive from a young woman in good health and CMV-seropositive.

At least ten counts were recorded for this clone. V usage is TRBV11-2 and J usage is TRBJ2-3; a possible D gene is TRBD2 (6 bases). In germline, CDR1 is SGHAT, CDR2 FQNNGV. Trimming removed 3 bases at V and 2 bases at J, with 12 bases between. This CDR3 has 15 amino acids. In DNA, the CDR3 is TGTGCCAGCAGCTTCAGTGGAGGGGCCACAGATACGCAGTATTTT. Amino acid sequence: CASSFSGGATDTQYF. Combining the CDR3 with reference TRBV11-2 and TRBJ2-3 gives the whole variable domain EAGVAQSPRYKIIEKRQSVAFWCNPISGHATLYWYQQILGQGPKLLIQFQNNGVVDDSQLPKDRFSAERLKGVDSTLKIQPAKLEDSAVYLCASSFSGGATDTQYFGPGTRLTVL.

The rearrangement links TRBV14 to TRBJ1-2; 7 bases are a match to TRBD1. This CDR3 comprises 14 residues. Germline V gene data show CDR1 as SGHDN and CDR2 as FVKESK. V shed 4 bases and J 5 bases; nucleotides not matched to a gene: 7. The DNA for the CDR3 is TGTGCCAGCAGCCCGGAAGGGGGCCCATATGGCTACACCTTC. Translating gives CASSPEGGPYGYTF.

The rearrangement joins TRBV27 to TRBJ2-7; 10 bases fit TRBD2. The V segment lost 0 bases and the J segment 1 base; nucleotides outside the gene matches: 3. This CDR3 is built from 16 residues. The germline V gene has CDR1 MNHEY and CDR2 SMNVEV (reference sequence). This chain's CDR3 is CASSLSLAGVSYEQYF. As DNA, the CDR3 is TGTGCCAGCAGTTTATCGCTAGCGGGAGTTTCCTACGAGCAGTACTTC.

The V call is TRBV5-1, the J call TRBJ1-5, with D possibly being TRBD1 (6 bases). The CDR3 runs 13 residues. Germline V CDR1 and CDR2: SGHRS, YFSETQ. The ends were cut back, 4 bases at V and 6 bases at J, with 11 bases in the middle. The CDR3 protein is CASSLGGGQPQHF. In DNA, the CDR3 is TGCGCCAGCAGCCTAGGGGGGGGTCAGCCCCAGCATTTT.

V is TRBV7-9 and J is TRBJ1-1; 7 bases fit TRBD1. The CDR3 extends over 13 amino acids. The germline V gene has CDR1 SEHNR and CDR2 FQNEAQ (reference sequence). J lost 3 bases, V lost 6 bases, and 4 bases had no gene match. CDR3: CASSSRGDTEAFF. The CDR3, as DNA: TGTGCCAGCAGTAGCAGGGGGGACACTGAAGCTTTCTTT.

V and J are TRBV10-1 and TRBJ2-1; no firm D call. Germline assignment: CDR1 WNHNN and CDR2 SYGVQD (reference sequence). Trimming removed 0 bases from V and 0 bases from J, with 12 bases in between. The CDR3 totals 17 residues. The CDR3 loop reads CASSESHQETSYNEQFF. The CDR3 DNA reads as TGCGCCAGCAGTGAGTCCCACCAGGAAACCTCCTACAATGAGCAGTTCTTC.

In this sample, this clone turned up a few times. The V gene is TRBV29-1, the J gene TRBJ1-2; TRBD1 matches at 11 bases. The germline gives CDR1 SQVTM, CDR2 ANQGSEA. The CDR3 spans 13 residues. Unmatched junction bases numbered 3, after V lost 7 bases and J lost 2 bases. In DNA, the CDR3 is TGCAGCGCCGGACAGGGGGCGAACTATGGCTACACCTTC. Protein: CSAGQGANYGYTF.

The sample holds a few counts of this clone. The J gene is TRBJ1-1, the V gene TRBV2; the D gene is possibly TRBD1 (5 bases). Germline V gene data show CDR1 as SNHLY and CDR2 as FYNNEI. The V end lost 5 bases, the J end lost 4 bases, and 11 bases lay between the germline ends. This CDR3 has 13 residues. This CDR3 is CASSSAGFTEAFF. The CDR3 nucleotides read TGTGCCAGCAGTTCAGCAGGGTTCACTGAAGCTTTCTTT.